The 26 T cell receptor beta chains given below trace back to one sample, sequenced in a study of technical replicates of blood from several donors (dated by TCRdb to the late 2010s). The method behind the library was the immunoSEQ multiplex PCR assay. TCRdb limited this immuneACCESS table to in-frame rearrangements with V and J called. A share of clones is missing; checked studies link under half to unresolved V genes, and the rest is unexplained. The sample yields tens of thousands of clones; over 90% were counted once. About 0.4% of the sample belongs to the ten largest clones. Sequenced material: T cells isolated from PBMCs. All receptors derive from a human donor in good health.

CDR3 sequence (DNA): TGTGCCAGCAGCGAGAGCTCCTACGAGCAGTACTTC. This sequence encodes CASSESSYEQYF. The rearrangement links TRBV13 to TRBJ2-7; unclear D gene. Germline V gives CDR1 PRHDT, CDR2 FYEKMQ (reference sequence). Trimming cost V 5 bases and J 0 bases, with 5 bases left between them. The CDR3 has 12 amino acids.

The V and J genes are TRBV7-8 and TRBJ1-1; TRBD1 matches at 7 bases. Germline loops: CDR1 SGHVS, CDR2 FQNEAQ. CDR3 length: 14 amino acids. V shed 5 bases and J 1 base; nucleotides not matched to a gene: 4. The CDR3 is CASSRGQANTEAFF. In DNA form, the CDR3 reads TGTGCCAGCAGCCGAGGACAGGCGAACACTGAAGCTTTCTTT.

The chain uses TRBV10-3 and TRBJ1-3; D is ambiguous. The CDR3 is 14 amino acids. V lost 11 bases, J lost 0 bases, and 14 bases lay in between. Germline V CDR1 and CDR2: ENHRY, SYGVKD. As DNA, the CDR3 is TGTGCCTCCGCTGGAGGACGCTCTGGAAACACCATATATTTT. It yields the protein CASAGGRSGNTIYF.

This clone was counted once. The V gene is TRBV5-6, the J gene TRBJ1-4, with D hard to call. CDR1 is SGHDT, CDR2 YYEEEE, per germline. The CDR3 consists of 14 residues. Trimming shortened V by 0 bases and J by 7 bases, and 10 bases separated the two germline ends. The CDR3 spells CASSLAWRGEKLFF. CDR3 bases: TGTGCCAGCAGCTTGGCATGGCGGGGTGAAAAACTGTTTTTT.

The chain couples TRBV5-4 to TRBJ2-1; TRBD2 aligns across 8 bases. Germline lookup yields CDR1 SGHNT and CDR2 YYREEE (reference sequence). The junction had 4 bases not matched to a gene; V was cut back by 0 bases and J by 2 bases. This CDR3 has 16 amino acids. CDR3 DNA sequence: TGTGCCAGCAGCTTGGAAGGACTAGCAGCCTACAATGAGCAGTTCTTC. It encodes CASSLEGLAAYNEQFF.

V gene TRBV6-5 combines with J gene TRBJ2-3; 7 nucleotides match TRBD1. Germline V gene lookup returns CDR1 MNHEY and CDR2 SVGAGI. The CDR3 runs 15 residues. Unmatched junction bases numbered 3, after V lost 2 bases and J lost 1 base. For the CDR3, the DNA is TGTGCCAGCAGTTACGGACAGGTCGGCACAGATACGCAGTATTTT. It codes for CASSYGQVGTDTQYF.

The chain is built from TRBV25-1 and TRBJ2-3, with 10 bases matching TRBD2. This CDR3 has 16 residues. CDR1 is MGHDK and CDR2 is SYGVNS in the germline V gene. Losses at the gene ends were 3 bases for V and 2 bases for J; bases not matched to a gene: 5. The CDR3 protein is CASSDGLAEYTDTQYF. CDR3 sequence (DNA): TGTGCCAGCAGTGATGGACTAGCGGAATACACAGATACGCAGTATTTT.

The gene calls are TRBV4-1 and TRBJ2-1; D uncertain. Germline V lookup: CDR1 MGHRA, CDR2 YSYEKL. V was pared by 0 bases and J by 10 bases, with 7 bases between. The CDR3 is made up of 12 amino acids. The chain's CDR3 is CASSQEAGEQFF. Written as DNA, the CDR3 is TGCGCCAGCAGCCAAGAGGCCGGGGAGCAGTTCTTC.

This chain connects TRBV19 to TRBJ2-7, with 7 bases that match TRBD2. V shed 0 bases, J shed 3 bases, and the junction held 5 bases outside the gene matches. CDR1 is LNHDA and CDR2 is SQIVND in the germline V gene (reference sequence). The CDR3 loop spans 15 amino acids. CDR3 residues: CASSIEASGYYEQYF. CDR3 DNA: TGTGCCAGTAGTATAGAGGCTAGCGGATACTACGAGCAGTACTTC. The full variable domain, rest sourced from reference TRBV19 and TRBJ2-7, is DGGITQSPKYLFRKEGQNVTLSCEQNLNHDAMYWYRQDPGQGLRLIYYSQIVNDFQKGDIAEGYSVSREKKESFPLTVTSAQKNPTAFYLCASSIEASGYYEQYFGPGTRLTVT.

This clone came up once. The CDR3 nucleotides are TGTGCCAGCAGCTTATGGGCGCGGTCTAGCGGAAACAATGAGCAGTTCTTC. Translation gives CASSLWARSSGNNEQFF. This chain joins TRBV7-2 and TRBJ2-1, with 7 bases lining up with TRBD2. Per germline, CDR1 SGHTA and CDR2 FQGNSA. The J segment lost 5 bases and the V segment lost 2 bases, leaving 12 bases of the junction unmatched. The CDR3 contains 17 residues.

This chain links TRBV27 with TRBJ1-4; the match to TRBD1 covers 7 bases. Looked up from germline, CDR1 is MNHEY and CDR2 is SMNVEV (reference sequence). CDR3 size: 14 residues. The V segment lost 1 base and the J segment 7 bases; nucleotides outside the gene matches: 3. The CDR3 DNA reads TGTGCCAGCAGTTTATGGGCAGGGGGTGAAAAACTGTTTTTT. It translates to CASSLWAGGEKLFF.

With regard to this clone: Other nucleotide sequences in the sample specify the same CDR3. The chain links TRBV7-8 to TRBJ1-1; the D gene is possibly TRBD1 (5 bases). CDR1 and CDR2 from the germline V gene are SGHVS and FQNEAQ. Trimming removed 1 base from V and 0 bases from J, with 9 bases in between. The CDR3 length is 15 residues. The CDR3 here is CASSLGAGLNTEAFF. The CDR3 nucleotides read TGTGCCAGCAGCTTAGGTGCAGGGCTGAACACTGAAGCTTTCTTT.

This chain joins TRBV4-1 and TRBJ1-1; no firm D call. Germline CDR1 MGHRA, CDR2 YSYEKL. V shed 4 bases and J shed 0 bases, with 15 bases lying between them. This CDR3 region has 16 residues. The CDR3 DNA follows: TGCGCCAGCAGCCCCCCTCGGGGTTCTTTGAACACTGAAGCTTTCTTT. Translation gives CASSPPRGSLNTEAFF.

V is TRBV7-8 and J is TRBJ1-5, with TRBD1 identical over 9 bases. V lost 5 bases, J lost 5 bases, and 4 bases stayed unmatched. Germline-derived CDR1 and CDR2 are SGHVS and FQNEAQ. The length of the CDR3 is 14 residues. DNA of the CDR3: TGTGCCAGCAGCAAAGGACAGGGGTATCAGCCCCAGCATTTT. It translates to CASSKGQGYQPQHF.

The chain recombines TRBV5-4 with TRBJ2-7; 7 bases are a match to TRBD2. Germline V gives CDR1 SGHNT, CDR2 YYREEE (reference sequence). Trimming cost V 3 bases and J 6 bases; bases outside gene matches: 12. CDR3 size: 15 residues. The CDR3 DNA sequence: TGTGCCAGCAGCTGGTTGGGGGAGGGCCCGGGCGAGCAGTACTTC. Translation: CASSWLGEGPGEQYF. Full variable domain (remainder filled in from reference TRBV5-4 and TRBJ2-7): ETGVTQSPTHLIKTRGQQVTLRCSSQSGHNTVSWYQQALGQGPQFIFQYYREEENGRGNFPPRFSGLQFPNYSSELNVNALELDDSALYLCASSWLGEGPGEQYFGPGTRLTVT.

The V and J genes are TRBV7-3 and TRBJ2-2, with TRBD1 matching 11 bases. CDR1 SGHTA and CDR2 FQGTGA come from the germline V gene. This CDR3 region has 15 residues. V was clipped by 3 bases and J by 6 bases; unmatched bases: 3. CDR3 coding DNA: TGTGCCAGCAGCTTGTTGGGACAGGGGGCCGGGGAGCTGTTTTTT. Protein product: CASSLLGQGAGELFF.

CDR3 protein: CASSPRTAYEQYF. The CDR3 region has the DNA TGTGCCAGCAGCCCCAGGACAGCCTACGAGCAGTACTTC. This chain joins TRBV7-9 and TRBJ2-7, with D perhaps TRBD1 (6 bases). The CDR3 contains 13 residues. Trimming left V 5 bases short and J 2 bases short, with 10 bases between. Germline loops: CDR1 SEHNR, CDR2 FQNEAQ (reference sequence).

CDR3 residues: CASTGSAQNYNEQFF. DNA for the CDR3: TGTGCCAGCACCGGTTCTGCACAGAACTACAATGAGCAGTTCTTC. The chain carries TRBV28 and TRBJ2-1; D is uncertain. Trimming removed 7 bases from V and 3 bases from J, with 16 bases in between. The CDR3 runs to 15 residues. From germline, CDR1 is MDHEN and CDR2 SYDVKM.

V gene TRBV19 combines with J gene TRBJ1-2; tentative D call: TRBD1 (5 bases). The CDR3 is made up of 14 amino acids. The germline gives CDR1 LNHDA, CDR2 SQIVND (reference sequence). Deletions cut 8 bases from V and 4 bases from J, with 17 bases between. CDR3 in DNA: TGTGCCAGTGACCCGGGGGACGGCATCTATGGCTACACCTTC. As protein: CASDPGDGIYGYTF.

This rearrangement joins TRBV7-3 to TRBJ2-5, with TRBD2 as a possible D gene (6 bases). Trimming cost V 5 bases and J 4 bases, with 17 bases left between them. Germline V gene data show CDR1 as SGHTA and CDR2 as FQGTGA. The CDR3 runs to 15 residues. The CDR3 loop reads CASSQSWRAGETQYF. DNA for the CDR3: TGTGCCAGCAGCCAGAGTTGGAGGGCGGGAGAGACCCAGTACTTC. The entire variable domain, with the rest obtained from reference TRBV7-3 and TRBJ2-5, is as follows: GAGVSQTPSNKVTEKGKYVELRCDPISGHTALYWYRQSLGQGPEFLIYFQGTGAADDSGLPNDRFFAVRPEGSVSTLKIQRTERGDSAVYLCASSQSWRAGETQYFGPGTRLLVL.

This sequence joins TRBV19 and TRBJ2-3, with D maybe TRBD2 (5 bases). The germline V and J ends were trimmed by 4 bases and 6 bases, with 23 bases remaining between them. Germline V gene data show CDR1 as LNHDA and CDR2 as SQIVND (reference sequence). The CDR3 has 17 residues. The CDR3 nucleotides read TGTGCCAGTAGTACCTACATAAGCGGAGTGGGGTACGATACGCAGTATTTT. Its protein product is CASSTYISGVGYDTQYF.

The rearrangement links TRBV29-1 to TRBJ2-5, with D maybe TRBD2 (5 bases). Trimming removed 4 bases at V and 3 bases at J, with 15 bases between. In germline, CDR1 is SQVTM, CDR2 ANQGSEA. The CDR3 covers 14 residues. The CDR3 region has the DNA TGCAGCGTTGCCACTAACGGGATTAAAGAGACCCAGTACTTC. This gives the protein CSVATNGIKETQYF.

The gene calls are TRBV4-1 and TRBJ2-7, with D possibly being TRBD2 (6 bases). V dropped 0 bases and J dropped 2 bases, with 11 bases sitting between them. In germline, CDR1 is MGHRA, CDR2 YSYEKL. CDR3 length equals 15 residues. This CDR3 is CASSQDNGGPYEQYF. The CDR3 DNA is TGCGCCAGCAGCCAAGATAACGGGGGACCCTACGAGCAGTACTTC.

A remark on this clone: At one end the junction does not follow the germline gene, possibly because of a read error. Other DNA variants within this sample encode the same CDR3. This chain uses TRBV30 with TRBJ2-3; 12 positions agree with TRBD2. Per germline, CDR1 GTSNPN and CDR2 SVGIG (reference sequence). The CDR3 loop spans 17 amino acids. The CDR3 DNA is TGTGCCTGGAGTTTGGCTAGCGGGAGGGCCAGCACGGATACGCAGTATTTT. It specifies CAWSLASGRASTDTQYF.

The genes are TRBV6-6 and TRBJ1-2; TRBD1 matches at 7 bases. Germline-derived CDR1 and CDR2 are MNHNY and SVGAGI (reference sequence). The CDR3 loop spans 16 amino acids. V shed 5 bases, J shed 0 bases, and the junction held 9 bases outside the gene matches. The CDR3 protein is CASSPHQGVANYGYTF. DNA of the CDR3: TGTGCCAGCAGTCCCCATCAGGGGGTGGCTAACTATGGCTACACCTTC.

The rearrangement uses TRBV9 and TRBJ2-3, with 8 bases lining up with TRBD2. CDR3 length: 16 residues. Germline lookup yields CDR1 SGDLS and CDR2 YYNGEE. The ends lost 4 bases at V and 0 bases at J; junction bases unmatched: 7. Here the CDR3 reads CASSSTSGGSTDTQYF. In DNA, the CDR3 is TGTGCCAGCAGCTCAACAAGCGGGGGAAGCACAGATACGCAGTATTTT.